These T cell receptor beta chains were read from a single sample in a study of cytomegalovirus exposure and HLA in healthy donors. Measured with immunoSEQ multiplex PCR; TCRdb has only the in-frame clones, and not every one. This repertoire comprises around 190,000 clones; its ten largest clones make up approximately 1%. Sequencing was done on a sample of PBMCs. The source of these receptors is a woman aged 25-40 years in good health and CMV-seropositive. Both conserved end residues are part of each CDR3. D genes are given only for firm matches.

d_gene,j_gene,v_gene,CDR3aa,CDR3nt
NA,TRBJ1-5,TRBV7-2,CASSSYPLDQPQHF,TGTGCCAGCAGCTCCTACCCCCTAGACCAGCCCCAGCATTTT
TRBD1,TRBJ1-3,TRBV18,CASSSGTGASSSGNTIYF,TGTGCCAGCTCATCCGGGACAGGGGCCTCGAGCTCTGGAAACACCATATATTTT
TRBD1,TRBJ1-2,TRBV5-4,CASSLGTGIEYGYTF,TGTGCCAGCAGCTTAGGGACAGGGATTGAGTATGGCTACACCTTC
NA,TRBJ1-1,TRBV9,CASSVDAPPRGNTEAFF,TGTGCCAGCAGCGTAGATGCCCCCCCCAGGGGGAACACTGAAGCTTTCTTT
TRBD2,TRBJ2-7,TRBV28,CASSLLGLVDAYEQYF,TGTGCCAGCAGTTTATTGGGACTAGTTGATGCCTACGAGCAGTACTTC
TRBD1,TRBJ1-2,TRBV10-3,CAITEGQGPYGYTF,TGTGCCATCACCGAAGGACAGGGGCCCTATGGCTACACCTTC
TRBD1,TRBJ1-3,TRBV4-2,CASSQPPGQGIVNTIYF,TGTGCCAGCAGCCAGCCCCCGGGACAGGGGATCGTAAACACCATATATTTT
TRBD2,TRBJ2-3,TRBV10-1,CASSDSSGGTDTQYF,TGCGCCAGCAGTGATTCTAGCGGGGGCACAGATACGCAGTATTTT
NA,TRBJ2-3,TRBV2,CASNPESSTDTQYF,TGTGCCAGCAATCCAGAATCTAGCACAGATACGCAGTATTTT
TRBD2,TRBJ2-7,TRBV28,CASSFPGTSSYEQYF,TGTGCCAGCAGTTTCCCCGGGACTAGCTCCTACGAGCAGTACTTC
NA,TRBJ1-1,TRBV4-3,CASSQGSYTEAFF,TGCGCCAGCAGCCAAGGCAGTTATACTGAAGCTTTCTTT
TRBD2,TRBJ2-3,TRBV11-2,CASSLDEVWRGSSTDTQYF,TGTGCCAGCAGCTTAGATGAAGTGTGGCGGGGGAGTAGCACAGATACGCAGTATTTT
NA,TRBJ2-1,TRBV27,CASSFGGTHYNEQFF,TGTGCCAGCAGCTTTGGGGGGACCCACTACAATGAGCAGTTCTTC
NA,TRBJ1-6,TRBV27,CASSLTGPLLTSPLHF,TGTGCCAGCAGTCTTACAGGGCCCCTTTTAACTTCACCCCTCCACTTT
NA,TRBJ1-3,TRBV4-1,CASSQVEQLSGNTIYF,TGCGCCAGCAGCCAAGTAGAACAGCTATCTGGAAACACCATATATTTT
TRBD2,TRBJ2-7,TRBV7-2,CASSSAPPGLIYEQYF,TGTGCCAGCAGCTCAGCCCCACCGGGACTAATCTACGAGCAGTACTTC
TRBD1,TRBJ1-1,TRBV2,CASSQQGLRNTEAFF,TGTGCCAGCAGCCAACAGGGGCTACGGAACACTGAAGCTTTCTTT
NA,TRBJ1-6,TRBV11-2,CASSTTGWENSPLHF,TGTGCCAGCAGCACAACAGGGTGGGAGAATTCACCCCTCCACTTT
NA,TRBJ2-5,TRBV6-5,CASRSGTQETQYF,TGTGCCAGCAGATCCGGGACACAAGAGACCCAGTACTTC
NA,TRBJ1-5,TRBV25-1,CASSQGRVNQPQHF,TGTGCCAGCAGTCAAGGCAGGGTAAATCAGCCCCAGCATTTT
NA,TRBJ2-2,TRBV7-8,CASSQTQGPGELFF,TGTGCCAGCAGCCAGACGCAGGGTCCCGGGGAGCTGTTTTTT
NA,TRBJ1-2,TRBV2,CASIVGLSYGYTF,TGTGCCAGCATTGTGGGGCTAAGCTATGGCTACACCTTC